The T cell receptor (beta chain) under discussion was sequenced for a study of blood T cell repertoires in COVID-19. The CDR3 is 14 residues long. The germline V gene has CDR1 SGHTA and CDR2 FQGTGA. Germline trimming cut 7 bases from V and 0 bases from J; bases unmatched to any gene: 1. Data came from immunoSEQ multiplex PCR; TCRdb stores just in-frame clones and leaves some out. The repertoire has 130,000 to 150,000 clones, 70% to 90% of them found once; the top ten carry around 8%. The chain uses TRBV7-3 and TRBJ2-2, with 8 bases fitting TRBD2. The source is a woman aged 60-75 years with COVID-19, enrolled during active disease. Material for sequencing was peripheral blood. The CDR3 is CASKRGTNTGELFF. The CDR3 DNA reads as TGTGCCAGCAAGCGGGGGACGAACACCGGGGAGCTGTTTTTT.